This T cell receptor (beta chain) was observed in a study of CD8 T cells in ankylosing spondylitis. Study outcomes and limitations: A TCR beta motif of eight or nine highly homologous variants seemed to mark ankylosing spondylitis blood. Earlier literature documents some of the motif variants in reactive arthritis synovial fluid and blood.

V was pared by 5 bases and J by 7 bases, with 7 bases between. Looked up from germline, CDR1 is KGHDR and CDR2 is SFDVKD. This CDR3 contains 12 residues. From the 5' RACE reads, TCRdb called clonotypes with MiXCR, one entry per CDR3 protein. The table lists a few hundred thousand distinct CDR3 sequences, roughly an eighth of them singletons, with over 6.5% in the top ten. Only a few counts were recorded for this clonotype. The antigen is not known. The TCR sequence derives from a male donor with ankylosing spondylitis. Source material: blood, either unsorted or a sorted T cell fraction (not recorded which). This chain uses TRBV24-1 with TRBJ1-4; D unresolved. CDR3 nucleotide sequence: TGTGCCACCAGTGGCAGCGGTGAAAAACTGTTTTTT. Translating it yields CATSGSGEKLFF.